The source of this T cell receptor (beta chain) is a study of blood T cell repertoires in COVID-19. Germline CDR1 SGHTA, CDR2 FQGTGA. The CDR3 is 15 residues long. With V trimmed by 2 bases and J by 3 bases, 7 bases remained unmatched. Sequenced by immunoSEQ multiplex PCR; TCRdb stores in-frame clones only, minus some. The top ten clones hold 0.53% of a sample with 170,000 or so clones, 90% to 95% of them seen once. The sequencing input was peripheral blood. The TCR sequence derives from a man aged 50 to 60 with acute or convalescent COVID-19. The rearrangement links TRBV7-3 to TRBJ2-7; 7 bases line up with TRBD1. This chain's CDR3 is CASSLSPTGDYEQYF. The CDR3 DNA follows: TGTGCCAGCAGCTTATCCCCCACAGGGGACTACGAGCAGTACTTC.